This TCR beta chain was found in a study of T cell changes during pregnancy in multiple sclerosis. This clone was found once. V was shortened by 6 bases and J by 4 bases, with 10 bases between the two germline ends. Germline V lookup: CDR1 MNHEY, CDR2 SVGAGI. This CDR3 spans 14 amino acids. Using immunoSEQ multiplex PCR, the repertoire was profiled, and TCRdb retains in-frame clones only, with some absent. This table holds approximately 70,000 clones, roughly 91% found once. The TCR comes from a female donor in good health, enrolled as a control in a pregnancy study. The gene calls are TRBV6-5 and TRBJ2-6; D gene ambiguous. Here the sequenced sample was peripheral blood, taken in the third trimester of pregnancy. CDR3 DNA: TGTGCCAGCAGCCCCCTTTCGGGGGCCAACGTCCTGACTTTC. Encoded protein: CASSPLSGANVLTF.